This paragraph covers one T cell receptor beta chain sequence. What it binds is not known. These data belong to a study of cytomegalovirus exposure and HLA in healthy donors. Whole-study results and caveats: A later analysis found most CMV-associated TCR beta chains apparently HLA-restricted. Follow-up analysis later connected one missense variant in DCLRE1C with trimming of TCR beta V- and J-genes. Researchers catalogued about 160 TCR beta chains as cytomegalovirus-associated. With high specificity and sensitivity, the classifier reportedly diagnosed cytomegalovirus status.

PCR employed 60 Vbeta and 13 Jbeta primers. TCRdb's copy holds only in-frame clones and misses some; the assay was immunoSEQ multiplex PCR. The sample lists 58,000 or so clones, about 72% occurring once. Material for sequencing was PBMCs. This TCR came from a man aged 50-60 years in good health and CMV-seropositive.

The DNA of the CDR3 is TGTGCCTGGAGCTCAGGGGTGGATCAGCCCCAGCATTTT. Translated: CAWSSGVDQPQHF. The rearrangement links TRBV30 to TRBJ1-5, with D perhaps TRBD1 (6 bases). The germline V gene encodes CDR1 GTSNPN and CDR2 SVGIG (reference sequence). The V end was cut by 3 bases, the J end by 5 bases, with 11 bases between. This CDR3 has 13 residues.